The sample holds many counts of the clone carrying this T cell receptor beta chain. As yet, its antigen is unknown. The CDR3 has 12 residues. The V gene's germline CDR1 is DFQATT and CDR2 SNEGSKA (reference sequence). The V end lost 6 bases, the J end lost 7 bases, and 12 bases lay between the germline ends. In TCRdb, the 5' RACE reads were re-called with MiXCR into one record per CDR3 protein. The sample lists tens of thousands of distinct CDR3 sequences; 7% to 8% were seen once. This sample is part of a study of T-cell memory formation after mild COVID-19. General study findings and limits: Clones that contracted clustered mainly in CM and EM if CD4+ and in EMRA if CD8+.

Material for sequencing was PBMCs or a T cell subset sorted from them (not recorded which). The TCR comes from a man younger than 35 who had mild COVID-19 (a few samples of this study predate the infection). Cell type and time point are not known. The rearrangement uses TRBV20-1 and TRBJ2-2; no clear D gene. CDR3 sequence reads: CSARRAGGELFF. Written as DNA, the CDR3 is TGCAGTGCCCGTAGGGCAGGCGGGGAGCTGTTTTTT.